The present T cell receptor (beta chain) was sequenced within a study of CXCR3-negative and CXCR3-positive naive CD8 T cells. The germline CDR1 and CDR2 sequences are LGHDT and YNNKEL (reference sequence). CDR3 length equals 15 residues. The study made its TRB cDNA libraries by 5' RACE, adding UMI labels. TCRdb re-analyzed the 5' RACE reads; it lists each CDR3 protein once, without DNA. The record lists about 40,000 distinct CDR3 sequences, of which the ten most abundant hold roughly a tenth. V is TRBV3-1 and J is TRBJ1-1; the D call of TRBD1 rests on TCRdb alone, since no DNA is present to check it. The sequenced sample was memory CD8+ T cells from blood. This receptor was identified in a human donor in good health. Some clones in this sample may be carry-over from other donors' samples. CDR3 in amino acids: CASSHRTGTNTEAFF. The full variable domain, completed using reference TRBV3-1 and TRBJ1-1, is DTAVSQTPKYLVTQMGNDKSIKCEQNLGHDTMYWYKQDSKKFLKIMFSYNNKELIINETVPNRFSPKSPDKAHLNLHINSLELGDSAVYFCASSHRTGTNTEAFFGQGTRLTVV.